This TCR beta chain was retrieved from a study of control samples from healthy donors and cancer patients. Assay: immunoSEQ multiplex PCR; the TCRdb copy retains only in-frame clones and omits some. Among approximately 150,000 clones listed, 85% to 95% were seen once. This clonotype was obtained from a man in his forties or fifties in good health. Sequenced: blood.

The CDR3 loop is CASSPTKQETQYF. The CDR3 DNA is TGTGCCAGCTCACCAACGAAACAAGAGACCCAGTACTTC. The rearrangement uses TRBV18 and TRBJ2-5; D gene ambiguous. The CDR3 is 13 residues long. V was trimmed by 2 bases and J by 2 bases, leaving 6 bases between them. Per the germline V gene, CDR1 is KGHSH and CDR2 is LQKENI.